These T cell receptor beta chains were read from a single sample in a study of response to subunit inactivated influenza vaccine. One entry per CDR3 protein, called by TCRdb with MiXCR from the RT-PCR reads. The sample lists around 320,000 distinct CDR3 sequences, roughly 20% occurring once. The input for sequencing was PBMCs from blood, taken approximately 20 months after vaccination. All receptors come from a man between 50 and 70 years old who received an inactivated influenza vaccine. Both conserved end residues are part of each CDR3. D genes are given only for firm matches. Only some rows state a clone size, as once, few, many or a class for expanded clones.

V	D	size	J	DNA	CDR3
TRBV28	NA	NA	TRBJ2-7	TGTGCCAGCATGACCGGGAGAAGGTACGAGCAGTACTTC	CASMTGRRYEQYF
TRBV3-1	TRBD1	many	TRBJ1-2	TGTGCCAGCAGCCAGGACAGGGCCGGCTACACCTTC	CASSQDRAGYTF
TRBV20-1	TRBD2	few	TRBJ2-3	TGCAGTGCCCTCATCCTAGCGGGAGCCACAGATACGCAGTATTTT	CSALILAGATDTQYF
TRBV12-3/TRBV12-4	NA	few	TRBJ1-4	TGTGCCAGCTCATCAGGGAGGGCAGTTAATGAAAAACTGTTTTTT	CASSSGRAVNEKLFF
TRBV5-1	TRBD1	few	TRBJ1-6	TGCGCCAGCAGCGTGGACAGGGGCCATAATTCACCCCTCCACTTT	CASSVDRGHNSPLHF
TRBV20-1	NA	few	TRBJ1-2	TGCAGTGCTCTTACAGGGACCCTCACTTATGGCTACACCTTC	CSALTGTLTYGYTF
TRBV20-1	TRBD1	few	TRBJ1-1	TGCAGTGCTAGAGATTGGGACAGGAACACTGAAGCTTTCTTT	CSARDWDRNTEAFF
TRBV7-2	NA	few	TRBJ1-2	TGTGCCAGCAGCTTGAGGATCGGGGGCAACTATGGCTACACCTTC	CASSLRIGGNYGYTF
TRBV7-9	TRBD1	NA	TRBJ1-4	TGTGCCAGCAGCTCCGGACAGGGGGCGCGTGCTAATGAAAAACTGTTTTTT	CASSSGQGARANEKLFF
TRBV20-1	TRBD1	many	TRBJ1-2	TGCAGTGCCCTACTCCGGGACAGCCTCTATGGCTACACCTTC	CSALLRDSLYGYTF